This paragraph covers one T cell receptor (beta chain) sequence. Post-sort purity exceeded 98% for all sorted populations. The data derive from a study of beta chain features in type 1 diabetes. cDNA synthesis used the whole RNA isolate, giving expressed TCRB sequences. Naive, central memory and regulatory T cell samples yielded around 3.5 million reads on average. The method was immunoSEQ multiplex PCR; TCRdb's version includes in-frame clones alone and lacks a portion of them. In the table there are some 400,000 clones, over 13% of which are singletons. Germline CDR1 SQVTM, CDR2 ANQGSEA. The CDR3 consists of 12 residues. V lost 5 bases and J lost 7, with 14 bases in between.

The clonotype originates from a woman younger than 35 in good health. The sequenced material came from naive CD4+ T cells from blood. This sequence joins TRBV29-1 and TRBJ2-5, with a possible D match to TRBD1 (5 bases). This chain's CDR3 is CSVKQVLGTQYF. The CDR3, as DNA: TGCAGCGTTAAACAGGTCCTTGGGACCCAGTACTTC.